The 23 T cell receptor beta chains in this list originate from one sample, sequenced in a study of shared clonotypes between healthy human individuals. The repertoire was sequenced with immunoSEQ multiplex PCR; TCRdb's copy has only in-frame clones and lacks some. The repertoire has 780,000 or so clones, over 60% of them found once; the top ten carry roughly 1.8%. The specimen was memory CD4+ T cells sorted from blood. Subset: CD45RA-negative fraction. The receptors stem from a woman aged 25-40 years in good health.

The V call is TRBV6-1, the J call TRBJ1-4; D is unclear. Trimming pared 7 bases from V and 0 bases from J, leaving 6 bases between. This CDR3 has 13 amino acids. Germline CDR1 reads MNHNS; CDR2 reads SASEGT. CDR3 DNA: TGTGCCAGCACGCGAACAACTAATGAAAAACTGTTTTTT. Its translation: CASTRTTNEKLFF.

The V and J genes are TRBV5-1 and TRBJ2-5, with 8 bases matching TRBD2. V lost 0 bases and J lost 5; bases outside the gene matches: 3. Germline V gene data show CDR1 as SGHRS and CDR2 as YFSETQ. The CDR3 length is 14 residues. CDR3 sequence reads: CASSLDGGRETQYF. CDR3 DNA sequence: TGCGCCAGCAGCTTGGACGGCGGGAGGGAGACCCAGTACTTC.

The J gene is TRBJ2-1, the V gene TRBV5-1; no firm D call. This CDR3 region has 13 residues. Germline lookup yields CDR1 SGHRS and CDR2 YFSETQ. Trimming left V 4 bases short and J 5 bases short, with 10 bases between. CDR3 residues: CASSQQTNNEQFF. The CDR3 DNA is TGCGCCAGCAGCCAACAAACTAACAATGAGCAGTTCTTC. The full variable domain, in which reference TRBV5-1 and TRBJ2-1 provide the parts outside the CDR3, is KAGVTQTPRYLIKTRGQQVTLSCSPISGHRSVSWYQQTPGQGLQFLFEYFSETQRNKGNFPGRFSGRQFSNSRSEMNVSTLELGDSALYLCASSQQTNNEQFFGPGTRLTVL.

The chain uses TRBV28 and TRBJ1-2; D is uncertain. V lost 9 bases to trimming and J lost 2 bases, with 10 bases between them. Per germline, CDR1 MDHEN and CDR2 SYDVKM. The length of the CDR3 is 12 residues. The CDR3 spells CASFLVNYGYTF. The CDR3 coding sequence is TGTGCCAGTTTTCTCGTCAACTATGGCTACACCTTC.

The V and J genes are TRBV19 and TRBJ2-1; TRBD2 agrees at 9 bases. Per the germline V gene, CDR1 is LNHDA and CDR2 is SQIVND (reference sequence). V dropped 10 bases and J dropped 3; count of bases not matched to a gene: 7. The CDR3 is 14 residues long. The CDR3 DNA reads as TGTGCCACCCGAGCGGGAGGCCGCTACAATGAGCAGTTCTTC. This sequence encodes CATRAGGRYNEQFF. The full variable domain, with the rest looked up from reference TRBV19 and TRBJ2-1, is DGGITQSPKYLFRKEGQNVTLSCEQNLNHDAMYWYRQDPGQGLRLIYYSQIVNDFQKGDIAEGYSVSREKKESFPLTVTSAQKNPTAFYLCATRAGGRYNEQFFGPGTRLTVL.

The chain joins TRBV28 to TRBJ1-2, with D uncertain. V lost 5 bases and J lost 5, with 6 bases in between. CDR1 is MDHEN and CDR2 is SYDVKM in the germline V gene. The length of the CDR3 is 11 residues. DNA for the CDR3: TGTGCCAGCAGTGTTACATATGGCTACACCTTC. Encoded protein: CASSVTYGYTF.

The genes are TRBV7-2 and TRBJ2-7; 7 nucleotides match TRBD2. This CDR3 is 14 amino acids long. V was clipped by 7 bases and J by 0 bases; unmatched bases: 6. The germline gives CDR1 SGHTA, CDR2 FQGNSA. The CDR3 is CASNPQRDSYEQYF. In DNA, the CDR3 is TGTGCCAGCAACCCTCAGCGGGACTCCTACGAGCAGTACTTC.

Regarding this clone: Other nucleotide sequences from this sample produce the same CDR3. The gene calls are TRBV7-8 and TRBJ1-5, with D unclear. Germline V gene lookup returns CDR1 SGHVS and CDR2 FQNEAQ. The V end was cut by 1 base, the J end by 5 bases, with 3 bases between. This CDR3 has 12 amino acids. The CDR3: CASSLVDQPQHF. Written as DNA, the CDR3 is TGTGCCAGCAGCTTAGTTGATCAGCCCCAGCATTTT.

This clone was counted a few times. The chain is built from TRBV12-5 and TRBJ1-2, with 10 bases identical to TRBD1. Germline V gene sequence: CDR1 LGHNT, CDR2 FRNRAP. J lost 4 bases, V lost 1 base, and 0 bases had no gene match. This CDR3 contains 14 residues. DNA of the CDR3: TGTGCTAGTGGTTTGGGGGACAGGGGCTATGGCTACACCTTC. It yields the protein CASGLGDRGYGYTF.

This clone was seen only a few times. The J gene is TRBJ2-1, the V gene TRBV7-9; D gene uncertain. CDR1 is SEHNR, CDR2 FQNEAQ, per germline (reference sequence). Trimming took off 0 bases at V and 7 bases at J, with 10 bases between the two ends. The CDR3 runs 14 residues. CDR3 nucleotide sequence: TGTGCCAGCAGCTTAGCAGAGATAGTAAATGAGCAGTTCTTC. Translated: CASSLAEIVNEQFF. Drawing the rest from reference TRBV7-9 and TRBJ2-1, the complete variable domain is DTGVSQNPRHKITKRGQNVTFRCDPISEHNRLYWYRQTLGQGPEFLTYFQNEAQLEKSRLLSDRFSAERPKGSFSTLEIQRTEQGDSAMYLCASSLAEIVNEQFFGPGTRLTVL.

This chain joins TRBV5-8 and TRBJ2-5, with 8 bases fitting TRBD1. Germline V gene lookup returns CDR1 SGHTS and CDR2 YDEGEE. The CDR3 runs 14 residues. The V and J ends lost 1 base and 5 bases, in that order; junction bases with no gene match: 4. The DNA for the CDR3 is TGTGCCAGCAGCTTGCAGGGGGCTAGGGAGACCCAGTACTTC. It codes for CASSLQGARETQYF.

The table lists this clone with a count of one. V and J are TRBV25-1 and TRBJ2-1, with D hard to call. V shed 4 bases and J shed 6 bases, with 1 base lying between them. The CDR3 covers 10 residues. Germline V gene sequence: CDR1 MGHDK, CDR2 SYGVNS. CDR3 nucleotide sequence: TGTGCCAGCAGTGCCAATGAGCAGTTCTTC. This encodes CASSANEQFF.

V usage is TRBV30 and J usage is TRBJ2-5, with D unresolved. The CDR3 loop spans 10 amino acids. CDR1 is GTSNPN, CDR2 SVGIG, per germline (reference sequence). Deletions cut 4 bases from V and 4 bases from J, with 4 bases between. CDR3 loop: CAWIGETQYF. In nucleotides, the CDR3 is TGTGCCTGGATAGGAGAGACCCAGTACTTC.

The rearrangement joins TRBV9 to TRBJ2-3; a weak D match, TRBD2 (5 bases). The CDR3 loop spans 15 amino acids. The V end was cut by 1 base, the J end by 1 base, with 10 bases between. Germline-derived CDR1 and CDR2 are SGDLS and YYNGEE. CDR3 in amino acids: CASSVQGSGTDTQYF. CDR3 bases: TGTGCCAGCAGCGTACAAGGGAGTGGCACAGATACGCAGTATTTT.

In this sample, this clone turned up a few times. The gene calls are TRBV15 and TRBJ1-5; 7 positions match TRBD1. V was pared by 3 bases and J by 4 bases, with 12 bases of the junction left unmatched. Looked up from germline, CDR1 is LNHNV and CDR2 is YYDKDF (reference sequence). This CDR3 spans 17 amino acids. The CDR3 loop reads CATSSLGLGTENQPQHF. As DNA, the CDR3 is TGTGCCACCAGCAGTCTAGGCCTAGGGACAGAGAATCAGCCCCAGCATTTT.

V usage is TRBV11-1 and J usage is TRBJ2-3, with TRBD2 identical over 10 bases. From germline, CDR1 is SGHAT and CDR2 FQDESV (reference sequence). CDR3 length: 15 residues. The ends lost 4 bases at V and 3 bases at J; junction bases unmatched: 4. The CDR3 reads CASSSSGRETDTQYF. DNA for the CDR3: TGTGCCAGCAGCTCCAGCGGGAGGGAGACAGATACGCAGTATTTT.

The chain employs TRBV7-8 and TRBJ2-1; tentatively, D is TRBD1 (6 bases). The CDR3 covers 16 residues. Trimming took off 3 bases at V and 3 bases at J, with 15 bases between the two ends. Germline assignment: CDR1 SGHVS and CDR2 FQNEAQ. This CDR3 is CASSFPGVADYNEQFF. The CDR3 DNA sequence: TGTGCCAGCAGCTTTCCAGGGGTAGCAGACTACAATGAGCAGTTCTTC.

This clone appeared many times. The V and J genes are TRBV5-6 and TRBJ2-5, with 7 bases identical to TRBD2. V was clipped by 7 bases and J by 10 bases; unmatched bases: 7. This CDR3 comprises 11 residues. Germline CDR1 is SGHDT and CDR2 is YYEEEE. CDR3 sequence (DNA): TGTGCCAGCTCCGGGGGGTTGGTCCAGTACTTC. This encodes CASSGGLVQYF.

The chain recombines TRBV11-3 with TRBJ1-5; a weak D match, TRBD1 (5 bases). V was cut by 5 bases and J by 0 bases, with 26 bases left in between. The V gene's germline CDR1 is SGHNT and CDR2 YENEEA. The CDR3 runs 20 residues. The CDR3 DNA sequence: TGTGCCAGCAGCAATCCTAGGAGGGCAGGGCCACCCGATAGCAATCAGCCCCAGCATTTT. Translating gives CASSNPRRAGPPDSNQPQHF.

The chain couples TRBV19 to TRBJ1-1, with D tentatively TRBD1 (5 bases). V dropped 7 bases and J dropped 5 bases, with 20 bases sitting between them. CDR1 is LNHDA, CDR2 SQIVND, per germline (reference sequence). The length of the CDR3 is 15 residues. Here the CDR3 DNA reads TGTGCCAGTAATCGGATTGGGACGACTAGGACTGAAGCTTTCTTT. Residues: CASNRIGTTRTEAFF.

The chain joins TRBV19 to TRBJ2-1, with 9 positions matching TRBD1. The CDR3 is 15 residues long. With 7 bases clipped from V and 2 bases from J, the junction kept 6 bases outside the gene matches. Per germline, CDR1 LNHDA and CDR2 SQIVND (reference sequence). CDR3 residues: CASNTGQGTYNEQFF. DNA for the CDR3: TGTGCCAGTAACACGGGACAGGGAACCTACAATGAGCAGTTCTTC.

The J gene is TRBJ2-7, the V gene TRBV7-2, with 8 positions matching TRBD2. Germline CDR1 is SGHTA and CDR2 is FQGNSA. V lost 5 bases and J lost 6; bases outside the gene matches: 15. CDR3 length: 16 residues. The CDR3 sequence is CASSLAGLGTRGEQYF. The CDR3 nucleotides are TGTGCCAGCAGCCTTGCGGGACTAGGGACGAGGGGCGAGCAGTACTTC.

The chain has TRBV7-9 and TRBJ2-3; TRBD2 agrees at 9 bases. Germline V gives CDR1 SEHNR, CDR2 FQNEAQ (reference sequence). This CDR3 is built from 17 residues. Trimming removed 5 bases from V and 0 bases from J; junction bases left unmatched: 9. The chain's CDR3 is CASSRRIAGVSTDTQYF. CDR3 DNA: TGTGCCAGCAGCCGCAGGATAGCGGGAGTTAGCACAGATACGCAGTATTTT.